Below are 32 T cell receptor beta chains sequenced from a single sample in a study of T cell changes during pregnancy in multiple sclerosis. Method: immunoSEQ multiplex PCR; TCRdb's copy keeps in-frame clones and lacks some. The data hold about 75,000 clones, with 70% to 90% observed a single time. The specimen was peripheral blood, collected in the first trimester of pregnancy. All receptors come from a female donor in good health, enrolled as a control in a pregnancy study.

The chain joins TRBV28 to TRBJ2-3; 7 positions match TRBD1. V lost 7 bases to trimming and J lost 3 bases; unmatched junction nucleotides: 4. Per germline, CDR1 MDHEN and CDR2 SYDVKM. This CDR3 is 13 amino acids long. CDR3 DNA: TGTGCCAGCAAAGACAGGGTGACAGATACGCAGTATTTT. It translates to CASKDRVTDTQYF.

The rearrangement uses TRBV18 and TRBJ1-2, with D hard to call. Trimming pared 6 bases from V and 3 bases from J, leaving 8 bases between. CDR3 length: 12 amino acids. The V gene's germline CDR1 is KGHSH and CDR2 LQKENI. CDR3 sequence (DNA): TGTGCCAGCTCTGACGGAGACTATGGCTACACCTTC. It specifies CASSDGDYGYTF.

V gene TRBV5-4 combines with J gene TRBJ2-7, with 8 positions matching TRBD2. With V trimmed by 1 base and J by 2 bases, 5 bases remained unmatched. CDR3 length: 15 amino acids. The germline V gene encodes CDR1 SGHNT and CDR2 YYREEE (reference sequence). Written as DNA, the CDR3 is TGTGCCAGCAGCTTGAACCCCGGGGGGGCCTACGAGCAGTACTTC. Residues: CASSLNPGGAYEQYF.

V usage is TRBV6-5 and J usage is TRBJ2-7, with TRBD1 as a possible D gene (5 bases). CDR1 is MNHEY and CDR2 is SVGAGI in the germline V gene. CDR3 length: 14 amino acids. V lost 0 bases and J 2 bases, leaving 8 bases between the germline ends. The CDR3 spells CASSYSGQTYEQYF. As DNA, the CDR3 is TGTGCCAGCAGTTACTCGGGGCAGACCTACGAGCAGTACTTC.

V usage is TRBV5-4 and J usage is TRBJ2-1, with 9 bases fitting TRBD2. The CDR3 covers 16 residues. J was trimmed by 6 bases and V by 1 base; bases with no gene match: 8. CDR1 and CDR2 from the germline V gene are SGHNT and YYREEE (reference sequence). The CDR3 protein is CASSLSAGGPGNEQFF. The CDR3, as DNA: TGTGCCAGCAGCTTGTCTGCGGGAGGGCCGGGCAATGAGCAGTTCTTC. Full variable domain (outside the CDR3, taken from reference TRBV5-4 and TRBJ2-1): ETGVTQSPTHLIKTRGQQVTLRCSSQSGHNTVSWYQQALGQGPQFIFQYYREEENGRGNFPPRFSGLQFPNYSSELNVNALELDDSALYLCASSLSAGGPGNEQFFGPGTRLTVL.

V usage is TRBV4-3 and J usage is TRBJ1-2; 7 bases align to TRBD1. J was trimmed by 7 bases and V by 4 bases; bases with no gene match: 9. This CDR3 has 14 amino acids. Looked up from germline, CDR1 is LGHNA and CDR2 is YSLEER. CDR3 nucleotide sequence: TGCGCCAGCAGCCCGAGAGACAGGGCGGGTGGCTACACCTTC. Translated, it gives CASSPRDRAGGYTF.

The chain combines TRBV5-1 with TRBJ2-5, with D perhaps TRBD1 (5 bases). The CDR3 runs to 14 residues. The V and J ends lost 0 bases and 5 bases respectively, with 11 bases between them. Germline values: CDR1 SGHRS, CDR2 YFSETQ. The CDR3 is CASSLDSGIETQYF. The CDR3 nucleotides read TGCGCCAGCAGCTTGGACTCAGGGATCGAGACCCAGTACTTC.

This chain links TRBV11-3 with TRBJ1-1; 8 nucleotides agree with TRBD1. V shed 5 bases, J shed 1 base, and the junction held 3 bases outside the gene matches. Germline V gene lookup returns CDR1 SGHNT and CDR2 YENEEA. The CDR3 consists of 14 residues. Here the CDR3 DNA reads TGTGCCAGCAGCCAGGACAGGGCGAACACTGAAGCTTTCTTT. As protein: CASSQDRANTEAFF.

J is TRBJ1-4 and V is TRBV6-4, with 8 positions matching TRBD1. Germline CDR1 reads MRHNA; CDR2 reads SNTAGT. Germline trimming cut 3 bases from V and 3 bases from J; bases unmatched to any gene: 3. The CDR3 loop spans 15 amino acids. The CDR3 DNA follows: TGTGCCAGCAGTGAATCGACAGGGGCTAATGAAAAACTGTTTTTT. Protein: CASSESTGANEKLFF.

V gene TRBV7-8 combines with J gene TRBJ1-2, with D perhaps TRBD1 (6 bases). The germline V gene encodes CDR1 SGHVS and CDR2 FQNEAQ. Trimming took off 6 bases at V and 8 bases at J, with 16 bases between the two ends. The CDR3 contains 13 residues. CDR3 sequence reads: CASRRRGLRGYTF. DNA of the CDR3: TGTGCCAGCAGGCGCAGGGGTTTACGGGGCTACACCTTC.

V usage is TRBV9 and J usage is TRBJ2-3; TRBD1 agrees at 10 bases. J lost 4 bases, V lost 2 bases, and 10 bases had no gene match. The CDR3 length is 17 residues. The germline CDR1 and CDR2 sequences are SGDLS and YYNGEE. The CDR3 DNA reads as TGTGCCAGCAGCGTTAGTACGGGACAGGGGTTTGCAGATACGCAGTATTTT. The encoded protein is CASSVSTGQGFADTQYF.

The chain couples TRBV12-2 to TRBJ2-1; TRBD1, the table's D call, was not compared with the DNA. TRBV12-2 is given as a pseudogene. The CDR3 extends over 14 amino acids. As DNA, the CDR3 is TGTGCAAGTCGCCCCACCCAGGGGGTCAATGAGCAGTTCTTC. Residues: CASRPTQGVNEQFF.

This chain connects TRBV6-1 to TRBJ1-5, with 7 bases matching TRBD1. V was clipped by 7 bases and J by 3 bases; unmatched bases: 3. From germline, CDR1 is MNHNS and CDR2 SASEGT. The CDR3 spans 13 residues. The CDR3 reads CASNRGLNQPQHF. The CDR3 DNA follows: TGTGCCAGCAACAGGGGTCTCAATCAGCCCCAGCATTTT.

J is TRBJ2-7 and V is TRBV30; 9 nucleotides match TRBD2. In germline, CDR1 is GTSNPN, CDR2 SVGIG (reference sequence). This CDR3 comprises 15 residues. Trimming took 1 base from V and 3 from J; bases not matched to a gene: 7. The CDR3 reads CAWSGGSGRNYEQYF. CDR3 DNA sequence: TGTGCCTGGAGTGGAGGAAGCGGGAGGAACTACGAGCAGTACTTC.

J is TRBJ2-5 and V is TRBV30; unclear D gene. Trimming shortened V by 7 bases and J by 1 base, and 16 bases separated the two germline ends. Germline V gene data show CDR1 as GTSNPN and CDR2 as SVGIG (reference sequence). The CDR3 consists of 14 residues. The CDR3 DNA reads as TGTGCCTCCTCGCTCCAGGCCCTCCAAGAGACCCAGTACTTC. As protein: CASSLQALQETQYF.

This clone was detected only once. V usage is TRBV28 and J usage is TRBJ2-3; 8 bases are a match to TRBD2. In germline, CDR1 is MDHEN, CDR2 SYDVKM. The V gene end was trimmed by 6 bases and the J gene end by 2 bases; junction bases not matched to a gene: 4. The CDR3 has 14 amino acids. In DNA form, the CDR3 reads TGTGCCAGCAGATTACTAGCGGTCACAGATACGCAGTATTTT. Encoded protein: CASRLLAVTDTQYF.

This chain uses TRBV2 with TRBJ1-1; 12 bases match TRBD1. Germline trimming cut 6 bases from V and 6 bases from J; bases unmatched to any gene: 11. The germline V gene has CDR1 SNHLY and CDR2 FYNNEI. CDR3 length: 16 residues. CDR3 amino acids: CASRAGTGGGEAEAFF. As DNA, the CDR3 is TGTGCCAGCAGGGCCGGGACAGGGGGCGGGGAGGCTGAAGCTTTCTTT. The full variable domain, in which reference TRBV2 and TRBJ1-1 provide the parts outside the CDR3, is EPEVTQTPSHQVTQMGQEVILRCVPISNHLYFYWYRQILGQKVEFLVSFYNNEISEKSEIFDDQFSVERPDGSNFTLKIRSTKLEDSAMYFCASRAGTGGGEAEAFFGQGTRLTVV.

The CDR3 DNA follows: TGTGCCAGCAGAGGCGGACAGGGGGCGTACGAGCAGTACTTC. It yields the protein CASRGGQGAYEQYF. This rearrangement joins TRBV2 to TRBJ2-7, with 11 bases that match TRBD1. The trim removed 6 bases at V and 4 bases at J, leaving 5 bases unmatched. The CDR3 loop spans 14 amino acids. The germline V gene encodes CDR1 SNHLY and CDR2 FYNNEI.

This chain connects TRBV6-4 to TRBJ2-3; 11 bases align to TRBD2. The CDR3 loop spans 16 amino acids. Trimming at V came to 3 bases and at J to 4 bases, leaving 6 bases not matched to a gene. The germline gives CDR1 MRHNA, CDR2 SNTAGT. This CDR3 reads CASSDGGTSGPDTQYF. The CDR3 bases are TGTGCCAGCAGTGATGGGGGGACTAGCGGCCCAGATACGCAGTATTTT.

Regarding this clone: One end of the junction is discordant with germline, which a read error may explain. J is TRBJ2-1 and V is TRBV13, with TRBD2 identical over 15 bases. CDR1 is PRHDT, CDR2 FYEKMQ, per germline (reference sequence). This CDR3 contains 16 residues. The CDR3 reads CASRQGLAGGRNGQFF. The CDR3 DNA follows: TGTGCCAGCCGGCAGGGACTAGCGGGAGGTAGGAATGGGCAGTTCTTC.

The chain links TRBV4-3 to TRBJ1-1; 7 bases match TRBD1. CDR3 length: 15 residues. V dropped 3 bases and J dropped 7; count of bases not matched to a gene: 11. In germline, CDR1 is LGHNA, CDR2 YSLEER. The CDR3 DNA is TGCGCCAGCAGCCAGGACGACAGGGTCTATAGTGAAGCTTTCTTT. Translating gives CASSQDDRVYSEAFF.

The V and J genes are TRBV30 and TRBJ2-2; 7 bases map to TRBD1. The trim removed 3 bases at V and 1 base at J, leaving 11 bases unmatched. CDR1 GTSNPN and CDR2 SVGIG come from the germline V gene (reference sequence). This CDR3 is built from 17 residues. This CDR3 reads CAWRATGAPMNTGELFF. In DNA, the CDR3 is TGTGCCTGGAGAGCCACAGGGGCCCCCATGAACACCGGGGAGCTGTTTTTT.

This rearrangement joins TRBV4-3 to TRBJ1-1; D is unclear. In germline, CDR1 is LGHNA, CDR2 YSLEER. The CDR3 extends over 11 amino acids. Deletions cut 3 bases from V and 11 bases from J, with 10 bases between. The CDR3 nucleotides are TGCGCCAGCAGCCAGGGCTCGTGGGCTTTCTTT. Translation: CASSQGSWAFF.

The chain carries TRBV5-8 and TRBJ1-2; 8 positions agree with TRBD1. In germline, CDR1 is SGHTS, CDR2 YDEGEE. CDR3 length equals 14 residues. V was pared by 0 bases and J by 7 bases, with 5 bases of the junction left unmatched. CDR3 loop: CASSLVRTGPGYTF. The CDR3 DNA is TGTGCCAGCAGCTTGGTGAGGACAGGGCCTGGCTACACCTTC.

This chain uses TRBV9 with TRBJ1-1; possible D gene TRBD1, 6 bases. Looked up from germline, CDR1 is SGDLS and CDR2 is YYNGEE. The CDR3 loop spans 13 amino acids. With 0 bases removed from V and 8 bases from J, the gap between germline ends came to 11 bases. CDR3 sequence: CASSVERGGEAFF. DNA for the CDR3: TGTGCCAGCAGCGTAGAGAGGGGGGGGGAAGCTTTCTTT.

The chain combines TRBV6-5 with TRBJ1-1; D is perhaps TRBD1 (5 bases). V was pared by 7 bases and J by 1 base, with 13 bases between. The CDR3 totals 14 residues. Germline loops: CDR1 MNHEY, CDR2 SVGAGI. CDR3 coding DNA: TGTGCCAGCATCCCCCTAGGGGCGAACACTGAAGCTTTCTTT. Encoded protein: CASIPLGANTEAFF.

This clone was detected a few times. This chain links TRBV18 with TRBJ1-1; the D is unclear. V was clipped by 1 base and J by 4 bases, with 13 bases between them. The germline V gene has CDR1 KGHSH and CDR2 LQKENI. The CDR3 spans 15 residues. The CDR3 bases are TGTGCCAGCTCACCACGGATGGAGACGGGCACTGAAGCTTTCTTT. Amino acids: CASSPRMETGTEAFF.

This sequence joins TRBV6-1 and TRBJ1-2; 7 bases map to TRBD1. Germline CDR1 and CDR2: MNHNS and SASEGT. Trimming removed 7 bases from V and 4 bases from J; junction bases left unmatched: 6. The CDR3 loop spans 13 amino acids. The CDR3 sequence is CASIPTGTYGYTF. The CDR3 DNA reads TGTGCCAGCATTCCGACAGGGACCTATGGCTACACCTTC.

This chain joins TRBV18 and TRBJ2-5; D is uncertain. CDR3 size: 12 residues. Trimming pared 0 bases from V and 5 bases from J, leaving 4 bases between. Germline V gives CDR1 KGHSH, CDR2 LQKENI. The CDR3 sequence: CASSPPGETQYF. In DNA form, the CDR3 reads TGTGCCAGCTCACCACCCGGGGAGACCCAGTACTTC. Variable domain in full (rest from reference TRBV18 and TRBJ2-5): NAGVMQNPRHLVRRRGQEARLRCSPMKGHSHVYWYRQLPEEGLKFMVYLQKENIIDESGMPKERFSAEFPKEGPSILRIQQVVRGDSAAYFCASSPPGETQYFGPGTRLLVL.

The J gene is TRBJ1-2, the V gene TRBV19, with a possible D match to TRBD1 (6 bases). The CDR3 runs to 14 residues. Germline values: CDR1 LNHDA, CDR2 SQIVND (reference sequence). V lost 5 bases and J 8 bases, leaving 18 bases between the germline ends. CDR3 DNA sequence: TGTGCCAGTAGTTCCCGGACAGCCATTAGCGGCTACACCTTC. It translates to CASSSRTAISGYTF.

This chain links TRBV7-2 with TRBJ2-1; 9 bases fit TRBD2. After removal of 1 base from V and 3 bases from J, the junction contained 4 bases not matched to a gene. Per germline, CDR1 SGHTA and CDR2 FQGNSA. The CDR3 is made up of 16 amino acids. CDR3: CASSLGSGGFYNEQFF. The CDR3 nucleotides are TGTGCCAGCAGCTTAGGTAGCGGGGGTTTCTACAATGAGCAGTTCTTC.

The rearrangement joins TRBV7-2 to TRBJ1-5; possible D gene TRBD1, 6 bases. CDR1 is SGHTA and CDR2 is FQGNSA in the germline V gene. Trimming shortened V by 3 bases and J by 2 bases, and 8 bases separated the two germline ends. CDR3 length: 14 amino acids. The DNA for the CDR3 is TGTGCCAGCAGCTTGACAGGCGGCAATCAGCCCCAGCATTTT. Translated: CASSLTGGNQPQHF. Drawing the rest from reference TRBV7-2 and TRBJ1-5, the complete variable domain is GAGVSQSPSNKVTEKGKDVELRCDPISGHTALYWYRQSLGQGLEFLIYFQGNSAPDKSGLPSDRFSAERTGGSVSTLTIQRTQQEDSAVYLCASSLTGGNQPQHFGDGTRLSIL.